These T cell receptor beta chains were read from a single sample in a study of cytomegalovirus exposure and HLA in healthy donors. Profiled with immunoSEQ multiplex PCR; TCRdb holds only in-frame clones, not every one. The sample consists of some 150,000 clones, approximately 79% of them appearing once. The sample comprised PBMCs. The receptors derive from a woman in her 30s in good health and CMV-seronegative. CDR3s include the opening cysteine and the closing phenylalanine or tryptophan. A D gene is named only where the DNA matches it firmly.

CDR3aa: CASSPGIAGGGGETQYF; d_gene: TRBD2; v_gene: TRBV19
CDR3aa: CASSQPGGSNQPQHF; d_gene: TRBD1; v_gene: TRBV4-1
CDR3aa: CASSELGQGRETDTQYF; d_gene: TRBD1; v_gene: TRBV10-1
CDR3aa: CASSQRSAYNEQFF; d_gene: NA; v_gene: TRBV16
CDR3aa: CASSRVRETQYF; d_gene: NA; v_gene: TRBV5-4
CDR3aa: CASSLMGQGFSEAFF; d_gene: TRBD1; v_gene: TRBV27
CDR3aa: CATRTGSFDEQYF; d_gene: TRBD1; v_gene: TRBV2
CDR3aa: CAWSRLADYNEQFF; d_gene: TRBD2; v_gene: TRBV30
CDR3aa: CASSFGGTYGYTF; d_gene: NA; v_gene: TRBV5-4
CDR3aa: CASSAPGGSYEQYF; d_gene: TRBD2; v_gene: TRBV5-1
CDR3aa: CASSPDGNYGYTF; d_gene: NA; v_gene: TRBV14
CDR3aa: CASTSQTSGYTDTQYF; d_gene: TRBD2; v_gene: TRBV19
CDR3aa: CASSLDSQNTGELFF; d_gene: NA; v_gene: TRBV7-3
CDR3aa: CASSLNSRETQYF; d_gene: NA; v_gene: TRBV5-4
CDR3aa: CASSLAAATDTQYF; d_gene: NA; v_gene: TRBV11-3
CDR3aa: CASGISSGLSYEQYF; d_gene: TRBD2; v_gene: TRBV27
CDR3aa: CASSLAVTGGYEQYF; d_gene: NA; v_gene: TRBV5-5
CDR3aa: CASSNWEDTQYF; d_gene: NA; v_gene: TRBV19
CDR3aa: CASRRTSGRDGRGDTQYF; d_gene: TRBD2; v_gene: TRBV7-3
CDR3aa: CATSRDLGSSGTPQFF; d_gene: TRBD2; v_gene: TRBV15
CDR3aa: CASANPGYGYTF; d_gene: NA; v_gene: TRBV27
CDR3aa: CASSMDRGPTEAFF; d_gene: TRBD1; v_gene: TRBV11-1
CDR3aa: CAWDKLSDRGRYGYTF; d_gene: TRBD1; v_gene: TRBV30
CDR3aa: CASSFTTGQGGEQYF; d_gene: TRBD1; v_gene: TRBV7-8
CDR3aa: CASSPVEERLNQPQHF; d_gene: NA; v_gene: TRBV19
CDR3aa: CASSEEVRNEQFF; d_gene: NA; v_gene: TRBV6-4
CDR3aa: CASSLQGLSGYGYTF; d_gene: NA; v_gene: TRBV6-1
CDR3aa: CASSLDVRTDTQYF; d_gene: NA; v_gene: TRBV28
CDR3aa: CASSSEAGGEQYF; d_gene: TRBD1; v_gene: TRBV5-1
CDR3aa: CAISEWGLGQVSNEQYF; d_gene: TRBD1; v_gene: TRBV10-3
CDR3aa: CASSLTPGGPWDEQFF; d_gene: NA; v_gene: TRBV7-3
CDR3aa: CASYRDRGVGGNQPQHF; d_gene: TRBD1; v_gene: TRBV10-1
CDR3aa: CASSPLIPEGSYEQYF; d_gene: NA; v_gene: TRBV28
CDR3aa: CASSPSGTLTYEQYF; d_gene: NA; v_gene: TRBV18
CDR3aa: CASRGGRRYTEAFF; d_gene: NA; v_gene: TRBV7-8
CDR3aa: CASSLQGNEQFF; d_gene: NA; v_gene: TRBV11-1
CDR3aa: CASSLGNSEAFF; d_gene: NA; v_gene: TRBV5-8
CDR3aa: CAWTPWDRGNTEAFF; d_gene: TRBD1; v_gene: TRBV30
CDR3aa: CASSLVRGETQYF; d_gene: NA; v_gene: TRBV7-9
CDR3aa: CASSYGTGLTNEKLFF; d_gene: TRBD1; v_gene: TRBV5-6
CDR3aa: CARGLAGVHEQYF; d_gene: TRBD2; v_gene: TRBV6-5
CDR3aa: CASSPPGAEAGNTIYF; d_gene: NA; v_gene: TRBV6-6
CDR3aa: CASSRQRGGYNEQFF; d_gene: TRBD2; v_gene: TRBV5-4
CDR3aa: CASSLGQGLPDGDTQYF; d_gene: TRBD1; v_gene: TRBV28
CDR3aa: CASSPGTGVSYEQYF; d_gene: TRBD1; v_gene: TRBV27
CDR3aa: CASTQIRGQLFGKLFF; d_gene: TRBD1; v_gene: TRBV7-9